The 30 T cell receptor beta chains below were found in one sample sequenced in a study of cytomegalovirus exposure and HLA in healthy donors. Primers: 60 Vbeta forward and 13 Jbeta reverse. The repertoire was sequenced with immunoSEQ multiplex PCR; TCRdb's copy has only in-frame clones and lacks some. The repertoire holds 150,000 to 170,000 clones, roughly three quarters seen once, with 9.5% to 15% in the top ten. Input material: PBMCs. Every receptor here comes from a young man in good health and CMV-seropositive.

The V gene is TRBV7-9, the J gene TRBJ2-3, with 13 bases aligning to TRBD2. This CDR3 spans 16 amino acids. The junction had 4 bases not matched to a gene; V was cut back by 3 bases and J by 4 bases. The germline V gene encodes CDR1 SEHNR and CDR2 FQNEAQ (reference sequence). DNA for the CDR3: TGTGCCAGCAGCTTCGGACTAGCGGGAGTGGCAGATACGCAGTATTTT. Translation: CASSFGLAGVADTQYF.

This sequence joins TRBV9 and TRBJ2-3; a weak D match, TRBD2 (6 bases). Germline CDR1 is SGDLS and CDR2 is YYNGEE. The CDR3 is 13 amino acids. Trimming stripped 4 bases from V and 2 bases from J, with 8 bases between. CDR3: CASSRDFTDTQYF. The DNA of the CDR3 is TGTGCCAGCAGCCGGGACTTCACAGATACGCAGTATTTT.

V is TRBV6-5 and J is TRBJ1-2; D is uncertain. V gave up 0 bases and J gave up 6 bases, with 8 bases separating them. The CDR3 loop spans 13 amino acids. Looked up from germline, CDR1 is MNHEY and CDR2 is SVGAGI. The CDR3: CASSYSRRDGYTF. The CDR3, as DNA: TGTGCCAGCAGTTACTCTCGGAGGGATGGCTACACCTTC.

The rearrangement joins TRBV19 to TRBJ2-7; 7 bases match TRBD1. The V segment lost 5 bases and the J segment 5 bases; nucleotides outside the gene matches: 9. Per the germline V gene, CDR1 is LNHDA and CDR2 is SQIVND (reference sequence). The CDR3 spans 14 residues. The CDR3 sequence: CASSPRQGWDEQYF. DNA of the CDR3: TGTGCCAGTAGTCCAAGACAGGGATGGGACGAGCAGTACTTC. The whole variable domain, filled in from reference TRBV19 and TRBJ2-7, reads DGGITQSPKYLFRKEGQNVTLSCEQNLNHDAMYWYRQDPGQGLRLIYYSQIVNDFQKGDIAEGYSVSREKKESFPLTVTSAQKNPTAFYLCASSPRQGWDEQYFGPGTRLTVT.

V gene TRBV2 combines with J gene TRBJ2-1; the match to TRBD2 covers 14 bases. The CDR3 length is 15 residues. CDR1 and CDR2 from the germline V gene are SNHLY and FYNNEI. V shed 4 bases and J 9 bases; nucleotides not matched to a gene: 5. CDR3 region: CASSATSGRGGEQFF. The CDR3 region has the DNA TGTGCCAGCAGTGCGACTAGCGGGAGGGGGGGTGAGCAGTTCTTC. The whole variable domain, filled in from reference TRBV2 and TRBJ2-1, reads EPEVTQTPSHQVTQMGQEVILRCVPISNHLYFYWYRQILGQKVEFLVSFYNNEISEKSEIFDDQFSVERPDGSNFTLKIRSTKLEDSAMYFCASSATSGRGGEQFFGPGTRLTVL.

This chain joins TRBV5-1 and TRBJ2-6; 12 bases fit TRBD1. Germline-derived CDR1 and CDR2 are SGHRS and YFSETQ. The CDR3 extends over 20 amino acids. V shed 4 bases, J shed 0 bases, and the junction held 11 bases outside the gene matches. DNA of the CDR3: TGCGCCAGCAGCCTACGGGGACAGGGGGCATTGACCTCTGGGGCCAACGTCCTGACTTTC. It specifies CASSLRGQGALTSGANVLTF.

This clone was observed a single time. This sequence joins TRBV19 and TRBJ2-6, with 9 bases aligning to TRBD1. Trimming removed 6 bases from V and 2 bases from J; junction bases left unmatched: 5. CDR1 and CDR2 from the germline V gene are LNHDA and SQIVND (reference sequence). This CDR3 region has 16 residues. The chain's CDR3 is CASRQGANAGANVLTF. The CDR3 DNA reads as TGTGCCAGTAGACAGGGGGCAAATGCTGGGGCCAACGTCCTGACTTTC.

This clone was seen only once. The chain couples TRBV5-1 to TRBJ1-2, with D perhaps TRBD1 (5 bases). Germline CDR1 and CDR2: SGHRS and YFSETQ. The CDR3 is 14 amino acids. Deletions cut 1 base from V and 1 base from J, with 8 bases between. CDR3 loop: CASSLRGYNYGYTF. The CDR3 DNA follows: TGCGCCAGCAGCTTGAGGGGATATAACTATGGCTACACCTTC. The variable domain in full, with the rest retrieved from reference TRBV5-1 and TRBJ1-2, is KAGVTQTPRYLIKTRGQQVTLSCSPISGHRSVSWYQQTPGQGLQFLFEYFSETQRNKGNFPGRFSGRQFSNSRSEMNVSTLELGDSALYLCASSLRGYNYGYTFGSGTRLTVV.

V usage is TRBV5-5 and J usage is TRBJ1-2; the D is unclear. This CDR3 has 13 amino acids. The V gene lost 3 bases and the J gene lost 3 bases, with 9 bases spanning the gap. Germline V gives CDR1 SGHKS, CDR2 YYEKEE (reference sequence). In DNA form, the CDR3 reads TGTGCCAGCAGCTACCGGCGGGACTATGGCTACACCTTC. This encodes CASSYRRDYGYTF.

This clone came up once. The same CDR3 is also encoded by other DNA sequences in this sample. The genes are TRBV18 and TRBJ2-7; D might be TRBD1 (6 bases). This CDR3 region has 12 residues. V was clipped by 3 bases and J by 3 bases, with 6 bases between them. The germline CDR1 and CDR2 sequences are KGHSH and LQKENI. In DNA, the CDR3 is TGTGCCAGCTCACCGGACAGCTACGAGCAGTACTTC. Translated: CASSPDSYEQYF.

The rearrangement uses TRBV28 and TRBJ2-1; 10 bases map to TRBD1. V was pared by 6 bases and J by 7 bases, with 9 bases of the junction left unmatched. The CDR3 spans 15 residues. The V gene's germline CDR1 is MDHEN and CDR2 SYDVKM. CDR3 sequence (DNA): TGTGCCAGCAGGGGGACCGGGACAGGGGTGAATGAGCAGTTCTTC. Protein sequence: CASRGTGTGVNEQFF.

The V call is TRBV5-1, the J call TRBJ1-1; maybe TRBD1 (5 bases). Looked up from germline, CDR1 is SGHRS and CDR2 is YFSETQ. Trimming pared 4 bases from V and 3 bases from J, leaving 13 bases between. The CDR3 runs 14 residues. CDR3 coding DNA: TGCGCCAGCAGCCCCCGTGGGGCGGACACTGAAGCTTTCTTT. It yields the protein CASSPRGADTEAFF.

The CDR3 DNA reads TGTGCCTGGAGTGTTGTTAGAACAGATACGCAGTATTTT. Translation: CAWSVVRTDTQYF. This rearrangement joins TRBV30 to TRBJ2-3; no reliable D call. Trimming stripped 0 bases from V and 3 bases from J, with 7 bases between. From germline, CDR1 is GTSNPN and CDR2 SVGIG (reference sequence). CDR3 size: 13 residues.

This chain connects TRBV7-3 to TRBJ2-3; D gene ambiguous. V was pared by 3 bases and J by 4 bases, with 8 bases between. Germline CDR1 SGHTA, CDR2 FQGTGA. This CDR3 spans 13 amino acids. The CDR3 region is CASSLQDSDTQYF. In nucleotides, the CDR3 is TGTGCCAGCAGCTTGCAGGATTCAGATACGCAGTATTTT.

This clone has more than one count but fewer than ten. This chain joins TRBV19 and TRBJ2-3, with unresolved D. V lost 5 bases and J lost 3, with 9 bases in between. The CDR3 has 13 amino acids. Per the germline V gene, CDR1 is LNHDA and CDR2 is SQIVND (reference sequence). Written as DNA, the CDR3 is TGTGCCAGTAGTGCACAAACGACAGATACGCAGTATTTT. Translated: CASSAQTTDTQYF.

This clone was seen a few times. V and J are TRBV5-1 and TRBJ1-3; 10 nucleotides align to TRBD1. With 4 bases clipped from V and 4 bases from J, the junction kept 5 bases outside the gene matches. Per germline, CDR1 SGHRS and CDR2 YFSETQ. The CDR3 is 15 amino acids. For the CDR3, the DNA is TGCGCCAGCAGCCCCGGGACAGGGGACGGAAACACCATATATTTT. Its protein is CASSPGTGDGNTIYF.

This chain joins TRBV4-2 and TRBJ1-6, with D possibly matching TRBD1 (5 bases). V was clipped by 3 bases and J by 3 bases, with 6 bases between them. Germline values: CDR1 LGHNA, CDR2 YNFKEQ. CDR3 size: 14 residues. The CDR3 region has the DNA TGTGCCAGCAGCCACAGGGACTATAATTCACCCCTCCACTTT. Translated: CASSHRDYNSPLHF.

Worth noting for this clone: The junction shows a germline mismatch at one end, possibly a read error. This same CDR3 is encoded by further DNA sequences in the sample. V and J are TRBV6-6 and TRBJ2-7, with a weak D call TRBD2 (6 bases). There are 14 residues in the CDR3. The germline V gene has CDR1 MNHNY and CDR2 SVGAGI (reference sequence). CDR3 coding DNA: TGCGCCAGCAGTGAGACGGCTACGGGAGCCGAGCAGTACTTC. Residues: CASSETATGAEQYF.

In its sample, this clone was seen once. The rearrangement joins TRBV19 to TRBJ2-1; no clear D. Trimming shortened V by 2 bases and J by 9 bases, and 11 bases separated the two germline ends. The CDR3 length is 13 residues. Germline V CDR1 and CDR2: LNHDA, SQIVND (reference sequence). CDR3 nucleotide sequence: TGTGCCAGTAGTATAAGCGCCGAAGGTGAGCAGTTCTTC. Translating gives CASSISAEGEQFF.

This chain joins TRBV28 and TRBJ2-7; possibly TRBD1 for D (6 bases). This CDR3 is 15 amino acids long. The V end lost 4 bases, the J end lost 3 bases, and 16 bases lay between the germline ends. CDR1 is MDHEN, CDR2 SYDVKM, per germline. CDR3 sequence: CASSSWGQGRYEQYF. In DNA, the CDR3 is TGTGCCAGCAGTTCCTGGGGGCAGGGGCGCTACGAGCAGTACTTC. Based on the CDR3 plus reference TRBV28 and TRBJ2-7, the full variable domain is DVKVTQSSRYLVKRTGEKVFLECVQDMDHENMFWYRQDPGLGLRLIYFSYDVKMKEKGDIPEGYSVSREKKERFSLILESASTNQTSMYLCASSSWGQGRYEQYFGPGTRLTVT.

This clone appeared a single time. V and J are TRBV5-1 and TRBJ2-1; 9 bases map to TRBD2. V lost 4 bases and J lost 7; bases outside the gene matches: 6. CDR1 SGHRS and CDR2 YFSETQ come from the germline V gene. The CDR3 loop spans 14 amino acids. Here the CDR3 reads CASSLGTSLNEQFF. The CDR3 DNA reads TGCGCCAGCAGCCTCGGGACTAGCTTGAATGAGCAGTTCTTC.

V gene TRBV5-3 combines with J gene TRBJ1-3; D gene ambiguous. TRBV5-3 is an ORF, with its function uncertain. The ends were cut back, 2 bases at V and 2 bases at J, with 11 bases in the middle. CDR3 length: 15 amino acids. DNA for the CDR3: TGTGCCAGAAGCTTTGAGTCCCGGGCTGGAAACACCATATATTTT. Protein sequence: CARSFESRAGNTIYF.

V usage is TRBV28 and J usage is TRBJ1-1; 10 bases agree with TRBD1. J gave up 3 bases and V 6 bases, and 4 bases lay outside the gene matches. Germline values: CDR1 MDHEN, CDR2 SYDVKM. The CDR3 has 14 amino acids. CDR3 in DNA: TGTGCCAGCAGGGTGGGACAGGGGTACACTGAAGCTTTCTTT. Its protein is CASRVGQGYTEAFF.

As for this clone: A junction end diverges from the germline sequence, so it may reflect a read error. The chain links TRBV7-7 to TRBJ2-1; 8 bases are shared with TRBD2. The CDR3 totals 13 residues. CDR1 is SSHAT and CDR2 is FNYEAQ in the germline V gene (reference sequence). The CDR3: CASSRAAGDEQFF. In DNA form, the CDR3 reads TGTGCTAGCAGCCGGGCAGCGGGAGACGAGCAGTTCTTC.

The rearrangement joins TRBV6-6 to TRBJ1-5; weak D call: TRBD1 (5 bases). The CDR3 is made up of 13 amino acids. Trimming took off 6 bases at V and 4 bases at J, with 10 bases between the two ends. Germline values: CDR1 MNHNY, CDR2 SVGAGI (reference sequence). The CDR3 reads CASSEQENQPQHF. The CDR3 DNA follows: TGTGCCAGCAGCGAACAGGAGAATCAGCCCCAGCATTTT.

The chain joins TRBV28 to TRBJ2-4, with TRBD2 as a possible D gene (5 bases). Trimming removed 6 bases from V and 2 bases from J, with 14 bases in between. CDR3 size: 15 residues. The germline gives CDR1 MDHEN, CDR2 SYDVKM. In nucleotides, the CDR3 is TGTGCCAGCAGCCCTCTAGCAGAATCCAAAAACATTCAGTACTTC. Encoded protein: CASSPLAESKNIQYF.

The J gene is TRBJ1-2, the V gene TRBV28; weak D call: TRBD1 (5 bases). CDR3 length equals 16 residues. V gave up 1 base and J gave up 3 bases, with 15 bases separating them. Germline lookup yields CDR1 MDHEN and CDR2 SYDVKM. CDR3: CASSLLWGVGDYGYTF. The CDR3 bases are TGTGCCAGCAGTTTATTATGGGGGGTAGGGGACTATGGCTACACCTTC.

The V and J genes are TRBV29-1 and TRBJ2-3; D is unresolved. This CDR3 comprises 14 residues. V lost 7 bases, J lost 0 bases, and 14 bases lay in between. Germline-derived CDR1 and CDR2 are SQVTM and ANQGSEA. The CDR3 reads CSARPGPSTDTQYF. CDR3 nucleotides: TGCAGCGCACGCCCTGGGCCTAGCACAGATACGCAGTATTTT.

This clone was recorded once. The V gene is TRBV11-1, the J gene TRBJ2-1; 7 bases agree with TRBD2. V was clipped by 7 bases and J by 7 bases; unmatched bases: 19. This CDR3 comprises 17 residues. Per germline, CDR1 SGHAT and CDR2 FQDESV (reference sequence). CDR3 coding DNA: TGTGCCAGCACAGCGGCCAGCCGTAGCGGGTCCTGGAATGAGCAGTTCTTC. Residues: CASTAASRSGSWNEQFF.

The gene calls are TRBV28 and TRBJ2-7; no definite D call. Germline V gives CDR1 MDHEN, CDR2 SYDVKM. The CDR3 length is 13 residues. Trimming pared 7 bases from V and 2 bases from J, leaving 12 bases between. The chain's CDR3 is CASTQAIPYEQYF. CDR3 nucleotides: TGTGCCAGCACCCAGGCCATACCCTACGAGCAGTACTTC.